This TCR beta chain was retrieved from a study of T cells in Graves' hyperthyroidism and ophthalmopathy. About the research overall: Prior to any treatment, at the point of initial diagnosis, peripheral blood was collected.

The CDR3 extends over 14 amino acids. The V and J ends lost 7 bases and 2 bases respectively, with 14 bases between them. CDR1 and CDR2 (germline): LNHDA, SQIVND (reference sequence). TCR beta CDR3 regions were amplified from RNA. HTBI primers were employed in a first-round RT-PCR of the TCR CDR3. Using its own MiXCR run on the multiplex PCR reads, TCRdb lists one record per CDR3 protein. The sample shows almost 600,000 distinct CDR3 sequences, about 15% of them seen only once. The study based diagnoses on clinical symptoms, serum thyroxine and TRAb, thyroid ultrasound and orbital computed tomography. Over 9 ml of fresh peripheral blood supplied the PBMCs. Whole-study findings and limits: Most expanded thyroid clonotypes above 0.001 recurred in blood.

Of note for this clonotype: Its matching antigen is unknown.

The TCR was taken from a woman in her thirties with Graves' hyperthyroidism that later progressed to Graves' ophthalmopathy. The sequenced material came from blood. The V call is TRBV19, the J call TRBJ1-1; no firm D call. The CDR3 bases are TGTGCCAGTATAAGTTCGATAGGAAACACTGAAGCTTTCTTT. Its protein product is CASISSIGNTEAFF.